This entry features one T cell receptor beta chain sequence. The antigen remains undetermined. The sample belongs to a study of OX40 agonist ivuxolimab in advanced cancers. The protocol was immunoSEQ multiplex PCR, while the TCRdb copy is restricted to in-frame clones and leaves out a portion. The data hold tens of thousands of clones, with around 90% observed a single time. Study results and caveats: Compared with CD4+, CD8+ T cells on average had more expanded clones.

The CDR3 runs 13 residues. Deletions cut 3 bases from V and 7 bases from J, with 11 bases between. In germline, CDR1 is MNHEY, CDR2 SMNVEV (reference sequence). Excluded were patients having autoimmune disease history or systemic immunosuppression. Material: CD4+ or CD8+ T cells sorted from blood, obtained in a trial of the OX40 agonist ivuxolimab. The clonotype comes from an adult with an advanced solid tumor such as melanoma, head and neck, liver or kidney cancer. V and J are TRBV27 and TRBJ2-3; no reliable D call. CDR3 sequence reads: CASSFSPLNTQYF. The CDR3 nucleotides read TGTGCCAGCAGTTTCTCTCCCTTGAATACGCAGTATTTT.